This entry lists 10 T cell receptor beta chains sequenced from one sample in a study of shared T cell receptors in the human thymus. Measured with immunoSEQ multiplex PCR; TCRdb has only the in-frame clones, and not every one. Of 700,000 or so clones detected, roughly 88% appear once; the ten largest clones hold roughly 0.01%. This sample was also put to use in a study of human thymus T cells.

The sequencing input was thymocytes. The source is a girl less than two years old with a congenital heart defect.

CDR3 loop: CASRQSRVNYGYTF. In nucleotides, the CDR3 is TGTGCCAGCAGACAGTCCAGGGTTAACTATGGCTACACCTTC. The gene calls are TRBV6-5 and TRBJ1-2; D might be TRBD1 (5 bases). The V end lost 6 bases, the J end lost 1 base, and 12 bases lay between the germline ends. The CDR3 consists of 14 residues. CDR1 and CDR2 (germline): MNHEY, SVGAGI.

The chain recombines TRBV6-5 with TRBJ2-7; 10 bases are shared with TRBD1. V shed 6 bases and J 3 bases; nucleotides not matched to a gene: 5. Germline V gives CDR1 MNHEY, CDR2 SVGAGI. The CDR3 consists of 14 residues. CDR3 in DNA: TGTGCCAGCAGCGACAGGGGGCCGCACTACGAGCAGTACTTC. Its protein product is CASSDRGPHYEQYF.

The chain has TRBV6-1 and TRBJ1-1; 8 nucleotides align to TRBD1. V dropped 2 bases and J dropped 2; count of bases not matched to a gene: 10. The V gene's germline CDR1 is MNHNS and CDR2 SASEGT. This CDR3 is built from 17 residues. The CDR3 loop is CASSERSGQGRNTEAFF. CDR3 DNA: TGTGCCAGCAGTGAACGTTCTGGACAGGGCCGAAACACTGAAGCTTTCTTT.

J is TRBJ2-7 and V is TRBV5-1; possibly TRBD2 for D (6 bases). Germline-derived CDR1 and CDR2 are SGHRS and YFSETQ. V was shortened by 0 bases and J by 2 bases, with 27 bases between the two germline ends. The CDR3 is 20 residues long. The CDR3 loop reads CASSLGSLGGNGRGTYEQYF. CDR3 DNA sequence: TGCGCCAGCAGCTTGGGAAGTCTTGGAGGGAACGGCCGAGGCACCTACGAGCAGTACTTC.

Comment on this clone: Different DNA sequences within this sample yield the same CDR3. This sequence joins TRBV27 and TRBJ2-2; D not resolved. The CDR3 extends over 12 amino acids. V lost 5 bases, J lost 5 bases, and 6 bases lay in between. CDR1 and CDR2 from the germline V gene are MNHEY and SMNVEV (reference sequence). CDR3 region: CASSPLTGELFF. In DNA, the CDR3 is TGTGCCAGCAGTCCACTAACCGGGGAGCTGTTTTTT.

To note about this clone: Germline is not matched at one junction end, which may reflect a read error. CDR3 in amino acids: CASRLGGAF. The DNA of the CDR3 is TGTGCCAGCAGACTAGGAGGAGCCTTC. V and J are TRBV2 and TRBJ1-2; D is ambiguous. This CDR3 spans 9 amino acids. Germline lookup yields CDR1 SNHLY and CDR2 FYNNEI.

The CDR3 loop reads CASSFATTRDKGADTQYF. In nucleotides, the CDR3 is TGTGCCAGCAGTTTCGCTACAACCCGGGACAAGGGGGCAGATACGCAGTATTTT. The chain joins TRBV28 to TRBJ2-3; D possibly corresponds to TRBD1 (6 bases). There are 18 residues in the CDR3. The germline V gene encodes CDR1 MDHEN and CDR2 SYDVKM. V lost 3 bases and J 4 bases, leaving 23 bases between the germline ends.

This rearrangement joins TRBV18 to TRBJ2-5; D is possibly TRBD1 (6 bases). Trimming cost V 4 bases and J 0 bases, with 9 bases left between them. The CDR3 covers 14 residues. Germline V gene data show CDR1 as KGHSH and CDR2 as LQKENI. CDR3 nucleotides: TGTGCCAGCTCACGGACAGTGTACCAAGAGACCCAGTACTTC. It specifies CASSRTVYQETQYF.

V usage is TRBV4-3 and J usage is TRBJ2-4, with TRBD1 as a possible D gene (6 bases). Deletions cut 0 bases from V and 3 bases from J, with 18 bases between. Germline V gives CDR1 LGHNA, CDR2 YSLEER. The CDR3 spans 18 residues. The CDR3 sequence is CASSQDGSGGRGKNIQYF. CDR3 sequence (DNA): TGCGCCAGCAGCCAAGATGGGTCTGGGGGCCGGGGCAAAAACATTCAGTACTTC.

V and J are TRBV27 and TRBJ1-1; D might be TRBD1 (5 bases). Germline CDR1 MNHEY, CDR2 SMNVEV (reference sequence). Trimming removed 7 bases from V and 1 base from J, with 28 bases in between. The CDR3 consists of 19 residues. Written as DNA, the CDR3 is TGTGCCAGCACCCCGTTCCCCCGCAGGAGGGGTGGAGAGAACACTGAAGCTTTCTTT. Translation gives CASTPFPRRRGGENTEAFF.